The 17 T cell receptor beta chains below all came from one sample that was sequenced in a study of Graves' ophthalmopathy and Graves' hyperthyroidism (dated by TCRdb to 2016 to 2019). Sequencing was performed on an Illumina HiSeq 2000. For repertoire sequencing, the TCR beta CDR3 regions were amplified from RNA transcripts. The first round of RT-PCR was done with HTBI primers and the Qiagen OneStep RT-PCR kit, and was followed by a second round of multiplex PCR, then size selection and purification. Through fastp at Q25 and MiXCR, TCRdb rebuilt clones from the public reads, retaining in-frame beta chains. Identical CDR3 proteins give one entry, which carries the most common genes and DNA. The sample profile shows 680,000 or so distinct CDR3 sequences; 22% of them were found once. The top ten clones comprise roughly 6.9% of the sample. Sequencing used peripheral blood. The receptors here all came from a woman younger than 30 with stable Graves' hyperthyroidism. Some clones in this sample may be carry-over from other donors' samples. Donor details come from another sample of the same person, matched by shared clones.

The sample holds a few counts of this clonotype. The gene calls are TRBV6-1 and TRBJ1-6; D remains unclear. Trimming left V 7 bases short and J 7 bases short, with 14 bases between. The V gene's germline CDR1 is MNHNS and CDR2 SASEGT. CDR3 length equals 14 residues. The CDR3 here is CASNPTDANSPLHF. CDR3 DNA sequence: TGTGCCAGCAACCCTACAGATGCCAATTCACCCCTCCACTTT.

The table lists this clonotype with many counts. The chain joins TRBV20-1 to TRBJ2-7; TRBD1 or TRBD2 may be the D gene (5 bases each). The CDR3 contains 13 residues. Per germline, CDR1 DFQATT and CDR2 SNEGSKA (reference sequence). V shed 6 bases and J shed 2 bases, with 14 bases lying between them. The CDR3 DNA follows: TGCAGTGCGACGTCCGGGGCAGCCTACGAGCAGTACTTC. Its protein is CSATSGAAYEQYF.

This CDR3 reads CASSQDPGAARETQYF. CDR3 DNA: TGTGCCAGCAGCCAAGACCCGGGAGCGGCACGGGAGACCCAGTACTTC. This chain links TRBV3-1 with TRBJ2-5; a weak D match, TRBD2 (6 bases). The V end lost 0 bases, the J end lost 5 bases, and 16 bases lay between the germline ends. Germline V CDR1 and CDR2: LGHDT, YNNKEL (reference sequence). The CDR3 is made up of 16 amino acids.

This clonotype was detected ten times or more. J is TRBJ1-5 and V is TRBV2, with D maybe TRBD1 (5 bases). Trimming removed 6 bases from V and 0 bases from J, with 9 bases in between. This CDR3 region has 14 residues. CDR1 is SNHLY and CDR2 is FYNNEI in the germline V gene. CDR3 loop: CASRQEYSNQPQHF. Here the CDR3 DNA reads TGTGCCAGCAGACAGGAATATAGCAATCAGCCCCAGCATTTT.

V is TRBV6-4 and J is TRBJ2-6; no definite D call. The germline V gene has CDR1 MRHNA and CDR2 SNTAGT. The CDR3 runs 16 residues. V was shortened by 0 bases and J by 0 bases, with 6 bases between the two germline ends. CDR3 in amino acids: CASSDSSSSGANVLTF. The CDR3 DNA reads TGTGCCAGCAGTGACTCAAGCTCCTCTGGGGCCAACGTCCTGACTTTC.

In this sample, this clonotype turned up many times. The chain carries TRBV5-4 and TRBJ2-7, with 8 bases matching TRBD1. The CDR3 totals 13 residues. CDR1 SGHNT and CDR2 YYREEE come from the germline V gene (reference sequence). V trimming: 4 bases; J trimming: 6 bases; junction bases outside the gene matches: 6. The DNA of the CDR3 is TGTGCCAGCAGCACGGACAGGGTAGGCGAGCAGTACTTC. Encoded protein: CASSTDRVGEQYF.

This clonotype was observed many times. The rearrangement joins TRBV4-1 to TRBJ1-2; D ambiguous. The CDR3 covers 14 residues. The germline V gene encodes CDR1 MGHRA and CDR2 YSYEKL. V shed 0 bases and J shed 2 bases, with 7 bases lying between them. This CDR3 reads CASSQDMGNYGYTF. DNA for the CDR3: TGCGCCAGCAGCCAAGATATGGGAAACTATGGCTACACCTTC.

This clonotype has ten or more counts. The J gene is TRBJ1-2, the V gene TRBV27; a weak D match, TRBD1 (6 bases). Germline-derived CDR1 and CDR2 are MNHEY and SMNVEV (reference sequence). The CDR3 extends over 15 amino acids. Between the trimmed V and J ends, which lost 5 bases and 4 bases, there was a span of 17 bases. CDR3 residues: CASSPWDTYPYGYTF. CDR3 DNA: TGTGCCAGCAGTCCCTGGGACACTTACCCCTATGGCTACACCTTC.

The chain links TRBV3-1 to TRBJ2-5; D is uncertain. The CDR3 sequence is 14 residues long. The germline V gene has CDR1 LGHDT and CDR2 YNNKEL (reference sequence). V was pared by 4 bases and J by 3 bases, with 12 bases between. CDR3 residues: CASSLRTIKETQYF. In nucleotides, the CDR3 is TGTGCCAGCAGCCTTCGGACCATAAAAGAGACCCAGTACTTC.

On this clonotype: The junction departs from the called germline gene at one end, perhaps through a read error. V usage is TRBV28 and J usage is TRBJ2-7; D is undetermined. From germline, CDR1 is MDHEN and CDR2 SYDVKM. There are 13 residues in the CDR3. This CDR3 is CASCLGFGYEQYF. In nucleotides, the CDR3 is TGTGCCAGCTGTTTAGGCTTCGGGTACGAGCAGTACTTC.

This clonotype has a count of ten or more. The rearrangement joins TRBV6-1 to TRBJ2-7; tentatively, D is TRBD2 (6 bases). This CDR3 contains 14 residues. Trimming removed 2 bases at V and 2 bases at J, with 10 bases between. CDR1 MNHNS and CDR2 SASEGT come from the germline V gene. CDR3 region: CASSETGRAYEQYF. As DNA, the CDR3 is TGTGCCAGCAGTGAAACCGGGAGAGCCTACGAGCAGTACTTC.

The CDR3 nucleotides read TGTGCCAGCCTAGGTGGGGGGCACCACACTGAAGCTTTCTTT. Translating gives CASLGGGHHTEAFF. J is TRBJ1-1 and V is TRBV28, with D maybe TRBD1 (6 bases). The CDR3 consists of 14 residues. V was cut by 8 bases and J by 3 bases, with 16 bases left in between. Germline values: CDR1 MDHEN, CDR2 SYDVKM.

This clonotype has a count of ten or more. J is TRBJ2-7 and V is TRBV9; the D is unclear. There are 15 residues in the CDR3. V gave up 0 bases and J gave up 7 bases, with 17 bases separating them. Germline-derived CDR1 and CDR2 are SGDLS and YYNGEE. CDR3 coding DNA: TGTGCCAGCAGCGTAGCAGGAAGGTCCGGCGGAGAGCAGTACTTC. Its protein product is CASSVAGRSGGEQYF.

The genes are TRBV10-3 and TRBJ1-1; no firm D call. Trimming took off 1 base at V and 0 bases at J, with 6 bases between the two ends. The CDR3 sequence is 14 residues long. Germline V CDR1 and CDR2: ENHRY, SYGVKD. In DNA form, the CDR3 reads TGTGCCATCAGTGAGTTGGAGTTGAACACTGAAGCTTTCTTT. Protein product: CAISELELNTEAFF.

A single count supports this clonotype. This sequence joins TRBV28 and TRBJ2-5; possibly TRBD2 for D (5 bases). Germline CDR1 MDHEN, CDR2 SYDVKM. Trimming shortened V by 3 bases and J by 4 bases, and 15 bases separated the two germline ends. This CDR3 region has 15 residues. CDR3 loop: CASSFVGSPGETQYF. The CDR3 coding sequence is TGTGCCAGCAGTTTCGTGGGGAGCCCAGGAGAGACCCAGTACTTC.

This clonotype was picked up many times. The chain combines TRBV13 with TRBJ1-1, with TRBD1 as a possible D gene (6 bases). Germline-derived CDR1 and CDR2 are PRHDT and FYEKMQ (reference sequence). With 0 bases removed from V and 5 bases from J, the gap between germline ends came to 13 bases. The CDR3 sequence is 15 residues long. CDR3 coding DNA: TGTGCCAGCAGCTTAGGCCGGCAGGGGAGGACTGAAGCTTTCTTT. Encoded protein: CASSLGRQGRTEAFF.

This clonotype was seen at least ten times. The chain has TRBV12-3 or TRBV12-4 and TRBJ2-6; TRBD1 might be the D (6 bases). CDR3 length equals 16 residues. Trimming pared 4 bases from V and 0 bases from J, leaving 10 bases between. The CDR3 protein is CASSSQGRSGANVLTF. For the CDR3, the DNA is TGTGCCAGCAGTTCACAGGGACGCTCTGGGGCCAACGTCCTGACTTTC.